The rows below give T cell receptor beta chains drawn from one sample of a study of CXCR3-negative and CXCR3-positive naive CD8 T cells. TCRdb re-called the 5' RACE reads; one entry per CDR3 protein, DNA not given. This table lists under 60,000 distinct CDR3 sequences. The sample taken for sequencing was naive CXCR3+ CD8+ T cells from blood. These receptor sequences come from a human donor in good health. Some clones in this sample may be carry-over from other donors' samples. The CDR3 runs from the conserved cysteine through the conserved F or W. The listing skips clone size in some rows; elsewhere it reads once, few, many or a size class.

clone size	J gene	V gene	CDR3 protein
-	TRBJ1-5	TRBV18	CASSPEAAASNQPQHF
-	TRBJ2-7	TRBV7-3	CASSLWGMLGEQYF
-	TRBJ1-1	TRBV27	CASSLPRVTEAFF
-	TRBJ2-2	TRBV3-1	CASSPGQSLNTGELFF
-	TRBJ2-3	TRBV7-2	CASSWLGSTDTQYF
-	TRBJ1-1	TRBV4-3	CASSFSVGNTEAFF
-	TRBJ1-1	TRBV7-9	CASSPRWTGDGGLEAFF
-	TRBJ2-7	TRBV4-3	CASSQDAGSSYEQYF
medium-sized	TRBJ1-1	TRBV7-6	CASSLAGRGTTEAFF
-	TRBJ1-2	TRBV9	CASSVGGGAYYGYTF
-	TRBJ1-3	TRBV12-3/TRBV12-4	CASRIEGSGNTIYF
-	TRBJ1-5	TRBV3-1	CASSQGRQGPNQPQHF
-	TRBJ2-2	TRBV15	CATSTGTDTGELFF
-	TRBJ1-1	TRBV7-9	CASSPGANTEAFF
-	TRBJ2-1	TRBV13	CASSPPAGGPQKQFF
-	TRBJ2-3	TRBV20-1	CSALRLAGGTDTQYF
-	TRBJ2-7	TRBV28	CASSSLRFYEQYF
-	TRBJ1-5	TRBV4-1	CASSMGEGQPQHF
-	TRBJ2-7	TRBV14	CASSQVHYEQYF
-	TRBJ2-7	TRBV6-5	CASSFSGGPSYEQYF
-	TRBJ1-5	TRBV7-3	CASSPWGGKDQPQHF
-	TRBJ2-7	TRBV10-2	CASGLRPYEQYF
-	TRBJ1-1	TRBV29-1	CSVPTTGEAFF
-	TRBJ2-7	TRBV7-2	CASSLLAVRSSYEQYF
-	TRBJ2-7	TRBV7-2	CASSPRTYEQYF
-	TRBJ2-5	TRBV6-6	CASSDRQGAGQETQYF
-	TRBJ2-1	TRBV6-4	CASSVRGGGSYNEQFF
-	TRBJ1-5	TRBV20-1	CSARPTGTYSNQPQHF
-	TRBJ2-7	TRBV4-1	CASSQSPSDRHEQYF
-	TRBJ2-1	TRBV6-2/TRBV6-3	CVSSYSQGYEQFF
-	TRBJ1-1	TRBV12-3/TRBV12-4	CASSPEGHANTEAFF
-	TRBJ2-7	TRBV7-9	CASSPPGGHEQYF
-	TRBJ2-7	TRBV4-3	CASSQGQGTTYEQYF
-	TRBJ2-7	TRBV29-1	CSVEDYRGNGYEQYF
-	TRBJ2-3	TRBV5-4	CASSEWTGGTDTQYF
-	TRBJ2-7	TRBV12-3/TRBV12-4	CASSLLGYEQYF
-	TRBJ2-7	TRBV6-2/TRBV6-3	CASSSATGTRGYEQYF
-	TRBJ1-1	TRBV5-1	CASSVRETRPENTEAFF
-	TRBJ2-1	TRBV15	CATSRERGLAGFNEQFF
-	TRBJ2-1	TRBV7-2	CASTETSGGDNEQFF
-	TRBJ2-7	TRBV10-3	CAISEWSTGGYEQYF